The text below deals with one T cell receptor beta chain. Antigen unknown. This specimen belongs to a study of graft-versus-host responses after intestinal transplantation. Using immunoSEQ multiplex PCR, the repertoire was profiled, and TCRdb retains in-frame clones only, with some absent. The sample has about 99,000 clones, 85% to 95% seen once. The ends were cut back, 2 bases at V and 5 bases at J, with 15 bases in the middle. CDR3 length: 16 residues. Germline assignment: CDR1 MNHNS and CDR2 SASEGT. The specimen comprised unstimulated CD8+ T cells sorted from spleen or lymph node cells, sampled before transplant. The rearrangement links TRBV6-1 to TRBJ2-2; the D gene is possibly TRBD1 (6 bases). The sequence was obtained from a human donor who was the organ donor for an intestinal transplant. CDR3 region: CASSEWAGVMTGELFF. The CDR3 DNA follows: TGTGCCAGCAGTGAATGGGCAGGGGTGATGACCGGGGAGCTGTTTTTT.